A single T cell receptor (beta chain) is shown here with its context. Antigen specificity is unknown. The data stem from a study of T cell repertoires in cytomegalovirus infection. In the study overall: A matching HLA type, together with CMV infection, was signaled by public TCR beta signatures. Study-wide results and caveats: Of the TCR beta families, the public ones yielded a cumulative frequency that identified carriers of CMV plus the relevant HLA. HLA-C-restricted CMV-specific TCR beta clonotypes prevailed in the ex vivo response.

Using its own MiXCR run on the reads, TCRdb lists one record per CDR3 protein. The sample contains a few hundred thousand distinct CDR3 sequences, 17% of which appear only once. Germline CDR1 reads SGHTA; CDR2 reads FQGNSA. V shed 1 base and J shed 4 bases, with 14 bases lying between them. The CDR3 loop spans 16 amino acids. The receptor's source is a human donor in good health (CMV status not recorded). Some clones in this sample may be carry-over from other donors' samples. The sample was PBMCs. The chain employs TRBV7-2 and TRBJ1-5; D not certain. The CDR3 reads CASSLVAGQSNQPQHF. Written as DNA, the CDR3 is TGTGCCAGCAGCTTAGTAGCAGGCCAATCTAATCAGCCCCAGCATTTT. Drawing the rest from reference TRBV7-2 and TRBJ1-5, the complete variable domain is GAGVSQSPSNKVTEKGKDVELRCDPISGHTALYWYRQSLGQGLEFLIYFQGNSAPDKSGLPSDRFSAERTGGSVSTLTIQRTQQEDSAVYLCASSLVAGQSNQPQHFGDGTRLSIL.